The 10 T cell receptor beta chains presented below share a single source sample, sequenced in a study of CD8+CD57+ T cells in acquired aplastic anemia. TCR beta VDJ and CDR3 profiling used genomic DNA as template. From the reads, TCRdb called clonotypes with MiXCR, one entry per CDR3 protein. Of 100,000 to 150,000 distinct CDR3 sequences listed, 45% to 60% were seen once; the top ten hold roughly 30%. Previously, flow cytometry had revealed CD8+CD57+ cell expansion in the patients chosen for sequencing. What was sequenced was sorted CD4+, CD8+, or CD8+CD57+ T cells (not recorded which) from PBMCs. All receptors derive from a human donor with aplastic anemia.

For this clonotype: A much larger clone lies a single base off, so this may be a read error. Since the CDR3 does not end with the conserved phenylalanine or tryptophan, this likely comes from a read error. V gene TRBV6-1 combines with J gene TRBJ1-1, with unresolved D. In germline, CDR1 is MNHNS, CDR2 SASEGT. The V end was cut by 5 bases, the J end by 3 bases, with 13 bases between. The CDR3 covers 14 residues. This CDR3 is CASSRQNPDTEAFL. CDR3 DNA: TGTGCCAGCAGTCGGCAGAACCCGGACACTGAAGCTTTCCTT.

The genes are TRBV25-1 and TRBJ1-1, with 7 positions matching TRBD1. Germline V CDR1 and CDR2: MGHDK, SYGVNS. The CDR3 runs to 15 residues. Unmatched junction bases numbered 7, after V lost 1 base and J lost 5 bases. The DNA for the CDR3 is TGTGCCAGCAGTGAATGGCGTAGGGGGCGGACTGAAGCTTTCTTT. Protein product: CASSEWRRGRTEAFF.

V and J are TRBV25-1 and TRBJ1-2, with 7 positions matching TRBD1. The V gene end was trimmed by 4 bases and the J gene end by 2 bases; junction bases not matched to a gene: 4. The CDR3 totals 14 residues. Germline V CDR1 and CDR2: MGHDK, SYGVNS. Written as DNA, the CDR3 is TGTGCCAGCAGTGGGGGACAGCAAAACTATGGCTACACCTTC. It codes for CASSGGQQNYGYTF.

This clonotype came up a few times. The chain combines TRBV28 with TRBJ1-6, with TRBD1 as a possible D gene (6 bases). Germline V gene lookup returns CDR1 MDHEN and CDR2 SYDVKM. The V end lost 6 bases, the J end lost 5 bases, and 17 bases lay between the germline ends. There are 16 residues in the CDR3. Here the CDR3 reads CASRQSQGWDNSPLHF. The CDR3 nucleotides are TGTGCCAGCAGACAAAGCCAGGGGTGGGATAATTCACCCCTCCACTTT.

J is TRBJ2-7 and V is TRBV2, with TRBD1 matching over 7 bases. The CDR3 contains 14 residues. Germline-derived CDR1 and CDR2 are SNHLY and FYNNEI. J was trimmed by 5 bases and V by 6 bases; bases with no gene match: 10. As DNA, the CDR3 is TGTGCCAGCAGGGACGGTGGACAGGTCGACGAGCAGTACTTC. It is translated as CASRDGGQVDEQYF.

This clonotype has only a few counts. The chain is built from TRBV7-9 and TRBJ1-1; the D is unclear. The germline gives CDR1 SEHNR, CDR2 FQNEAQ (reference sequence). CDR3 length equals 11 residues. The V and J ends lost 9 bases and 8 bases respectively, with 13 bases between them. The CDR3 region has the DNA TGTGCCAGTTTAACCGGAGGGGAAGCTTTCTTT. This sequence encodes CASLTGGEAFF.

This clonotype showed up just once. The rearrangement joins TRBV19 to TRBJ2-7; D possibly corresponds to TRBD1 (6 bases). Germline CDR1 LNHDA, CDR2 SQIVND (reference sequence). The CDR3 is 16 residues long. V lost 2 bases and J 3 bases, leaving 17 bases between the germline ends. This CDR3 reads CASSIRRWTEGYEQYF. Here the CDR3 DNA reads TGTGCCAGTAGTATAAGAAGGTGGACAGAGGGCTACGAGCAGTACTTC.

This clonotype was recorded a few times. Written as DNA, the CDR3 is TGTGCCACCGAAGGGACAGGAAGCAATCAGCCCCAGCATTTT. It translates to CATEGTGSNQPQHF. This chain connects TRBV2 to TRBJ1-5; TRBD1 agrees at 8 bases. V shed 10 bases, J shed 1 base, and the junction held 6 bases outside the gene matches. CDR3 length: 14 residues. In germline, CDR1 is SNHLY, CDR2 FYNNEI.

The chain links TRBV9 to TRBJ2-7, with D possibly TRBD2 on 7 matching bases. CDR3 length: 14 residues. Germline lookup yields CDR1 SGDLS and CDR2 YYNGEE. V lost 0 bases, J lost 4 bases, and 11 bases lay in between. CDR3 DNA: TGTGCCAGCAGCGTAGAACAGGGAGGGTACGAGCAGTACTTC. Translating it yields CASSVEQGGYEQYF.

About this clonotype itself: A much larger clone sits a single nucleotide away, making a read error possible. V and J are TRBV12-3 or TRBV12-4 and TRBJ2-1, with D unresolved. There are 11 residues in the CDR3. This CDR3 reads CASSFPFEQLF. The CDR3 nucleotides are TGTGCCAGCAGTTTCCCTTTTGAGCAGCTCTTC.